Presented here are 5 T cell receptor beta chains from one specimen sequenced in a study of T cells in Graves' hyperthyroidism and ophthalmopathy. It was RNA transcripts that yielded the amplified TCR beta CDR3 regions. The primer set for the first-round RT-PCR of the TCR CDR3 was HTBI. TCRdb called the multiplex PCR reads again in MiXCR, with one record for every CDR3 protein. The data show nearly 750,000 distinct CDR3 sequences, with 35% seen just once and about a third held by the top ten. The specimen sequenced was blood. The receptors were sampled from a woman in her thirties or forties with Graves' hyperthyroidism.

V gene TRBV29-1 combines with J gene TRBJ1-6; a possible D gene is TRBD1 (5 bases). Germline V gene data show CDR1 as SQVTM and CDR2 as ANQGSEA. The V end lost 4 bases, the J end lost 8 bases, and 15 bases lay between the germline ends. CDR3 length equals 14 residues. CDR3 in DNA: TGCAGCGTTGGGGCAGGGTCAATGCATTCACCCCTCCACTTT. Translated: CSVGAGSMHSPLHF. Together with reference TRBV29-1 and TRBJ1-6, the CDR3 gives the full variable domain: SAVISQKPSRDICQRGTSLTIQCQVDSQVTMMFWYRQQPGQSLTLIATANQGSEATYESGFVIDKFPISRPNLTFSTLTVSNMSPEDSSIYLCSVGAGSMHSPLHFGNGTRLTVT.

There are many counts of this clonotype. The V gene is TRBV11-2, the J gene TRBJ2-7, with D possibly TRBD2 on 6 matching bases. Germline assignment: CDR1 SGHAT and CDR2 FQNNGV. V gave up 1 base and J gave up 2 bases, with 9 bases separating them. CDR3 length: 14 residues. CDR3 sequence: CASSLGGEAYEQYF. The CDR3 bases are TGTGCCAGCAGCTTAGGAGGGGAGGCCTACGAGCAGTACTTC.

The chain uses TRBV5-1 and TRBJ2-7; no firm D call. Germline assignment: CDR1 SGHRS and CDR2 YFSETQ. V lost 4 bases to trimming and J lost 7 bases, with 21 bases between them. The CDR3 totals 15 residues. The CDR3 coding sequence is TGCGCCAGCAGCCAAGTCTGGACGTTTCCTCATGAGCAGTACTTC. Encoded protein: CASSQVWTFPHEQYF.

This clonotype has only a few counts. V gene TRBV5-1 combines with J gene TRBJ2-5, with TRBD2 matching 14 bases. This CDR3 has 17 residues. From germline, CDR1 is SGHRS and CDR2 YFSETQ. The V segment lost 5 bases and the J segment 2 bases; nucleotides outside the gene matches: 8. DNA of the CDR3: TGCGCCAGCAGGGTCGGACTAGCGGGAGGTTGGCAAGAGACCCAGTACTTC. Translation gives CASRVGLAGGWQETQYF.

Concerning this clonotype itself: A single base separates this from a much larger clone, so it may be a read error. This chain connects TRBV20-1 to TRBJ2-7; perhaps TRBD1 as D (6 bases). Germline V lookup: CDR1 DFQATT, CDR2 SNEGSKA (reference sequence). This CDR3 spans 12 amino acids. CDR3 DNA sequence: TGCAGTGGAGGACAGCGAGGCTACGAGCAGTGCTTC. It specifies CSGGQRGYEQCF.